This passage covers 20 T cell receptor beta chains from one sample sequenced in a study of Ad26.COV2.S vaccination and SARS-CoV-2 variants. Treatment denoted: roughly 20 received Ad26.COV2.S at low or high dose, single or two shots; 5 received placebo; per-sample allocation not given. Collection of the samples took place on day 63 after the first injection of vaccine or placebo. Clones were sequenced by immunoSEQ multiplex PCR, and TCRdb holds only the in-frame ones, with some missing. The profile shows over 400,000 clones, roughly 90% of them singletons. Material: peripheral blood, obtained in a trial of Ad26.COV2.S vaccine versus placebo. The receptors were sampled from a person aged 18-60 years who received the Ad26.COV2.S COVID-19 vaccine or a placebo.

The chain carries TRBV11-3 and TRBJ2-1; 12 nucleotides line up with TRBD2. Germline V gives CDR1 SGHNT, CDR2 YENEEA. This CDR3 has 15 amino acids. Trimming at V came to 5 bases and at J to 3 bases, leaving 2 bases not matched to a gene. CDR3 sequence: CASSPGLAGYNEQFF. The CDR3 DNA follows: TGTGCCAGCAGCCCGGGACTAGCGGGCTACAATGAGCAGTTCTTC.

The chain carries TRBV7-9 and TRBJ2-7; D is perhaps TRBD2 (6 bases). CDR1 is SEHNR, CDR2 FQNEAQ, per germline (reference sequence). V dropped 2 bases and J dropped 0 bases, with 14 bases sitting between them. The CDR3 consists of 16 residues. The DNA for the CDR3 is TGTGCCAGCAGCTTACTAGGGACTGAGTACTCCTACGAGCAGTACTTC. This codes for CASSLLGTEYSYEQYF.

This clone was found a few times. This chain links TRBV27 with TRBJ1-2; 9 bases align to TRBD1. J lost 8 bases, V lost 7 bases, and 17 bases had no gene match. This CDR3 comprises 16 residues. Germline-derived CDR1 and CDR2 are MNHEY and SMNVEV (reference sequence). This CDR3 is CASTAHRDRVWGGYTF. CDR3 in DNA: TGTGCCAGCACTGCCCACCGGGACAGGGTCTGGGGAGGCTACACCTTC.

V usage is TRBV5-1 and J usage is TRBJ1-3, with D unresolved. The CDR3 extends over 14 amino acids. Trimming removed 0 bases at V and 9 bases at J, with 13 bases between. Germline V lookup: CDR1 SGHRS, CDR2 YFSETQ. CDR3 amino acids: CASSLEPDTGTIYF. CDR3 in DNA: TGCGCCAGCAGCTTGGAGCCCGACACCGGCACCATATATTTT.

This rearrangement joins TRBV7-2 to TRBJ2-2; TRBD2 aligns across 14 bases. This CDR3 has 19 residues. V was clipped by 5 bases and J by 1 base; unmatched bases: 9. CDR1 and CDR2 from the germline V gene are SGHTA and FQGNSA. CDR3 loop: CASSPRLAGGAQNTGELFF. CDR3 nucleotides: TGTGCCAGCAGCCCCAGACTAGCGGGGGGGGCTCAGAACACCGGGGAGCTGTTTTTT.

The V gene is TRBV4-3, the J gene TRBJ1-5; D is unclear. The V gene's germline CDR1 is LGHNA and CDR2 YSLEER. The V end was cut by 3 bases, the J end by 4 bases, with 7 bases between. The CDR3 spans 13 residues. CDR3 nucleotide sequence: TGCGCCAGCAGCCATTCGGAGAATCAGCCCCAGCATTTT. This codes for CASSHSENQPQHF.

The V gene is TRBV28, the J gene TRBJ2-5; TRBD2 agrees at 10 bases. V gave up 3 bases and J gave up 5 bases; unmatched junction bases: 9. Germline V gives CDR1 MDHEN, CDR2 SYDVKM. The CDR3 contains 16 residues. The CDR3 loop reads CASSFGQRGGEETQYF. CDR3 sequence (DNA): TGTGCCAGCAGTTTCGGGCAGCGGGGGGGCGAGGAGACCCAGTACTTC.

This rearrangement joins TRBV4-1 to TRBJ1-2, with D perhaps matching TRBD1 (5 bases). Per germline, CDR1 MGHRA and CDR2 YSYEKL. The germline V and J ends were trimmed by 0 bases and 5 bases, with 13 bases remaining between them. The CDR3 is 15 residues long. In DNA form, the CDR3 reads TGCGCCAGCAGCCAAGATACGAAGGCAGGGTATGGCTACACCTTC. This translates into CASSQDTKAGYGYTF.

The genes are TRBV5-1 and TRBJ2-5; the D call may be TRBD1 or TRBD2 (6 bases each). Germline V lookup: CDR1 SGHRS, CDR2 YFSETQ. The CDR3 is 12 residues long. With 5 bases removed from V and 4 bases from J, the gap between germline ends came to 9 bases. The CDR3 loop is CASRRDTETQYF. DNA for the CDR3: TGCGCCAGCAGGCGGGACACAGAGACCCAGTACTTC.

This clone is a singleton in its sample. The CDR3 reads CASTPGVAGLSTDTQYF. The CDR3 nucleotides are TGTGCCAGCACCCCGGGGGTAGCGGGGCTTAGCACAGATACGCAGTATTTT. The chain combines TRBV9 with TRBJ2-3; 8 nucleotides agree with TRBD2. With V trimmed by 6 bases and J by 0 bases, 12 bases remained unmatched. The CDR3 is 17 residues long. Germline CDR1 is SGDLS and CDR2 is YYNGEE.

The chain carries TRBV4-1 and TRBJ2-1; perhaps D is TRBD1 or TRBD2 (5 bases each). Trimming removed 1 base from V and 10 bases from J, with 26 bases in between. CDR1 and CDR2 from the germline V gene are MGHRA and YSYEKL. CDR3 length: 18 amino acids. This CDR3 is CASSQVFPGTGDNWEQFF. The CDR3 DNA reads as TGCGCCAGCAGCCAAGTATTTCCGGGGACCGGGGATAACTGGGAGCAGTTCTTC.

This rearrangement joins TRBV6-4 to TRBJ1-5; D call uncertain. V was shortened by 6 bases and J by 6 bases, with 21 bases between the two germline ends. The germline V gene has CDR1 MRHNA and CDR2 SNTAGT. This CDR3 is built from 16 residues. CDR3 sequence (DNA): TGTGCCAGCAGGATAGAGCGCGGACTTAAGGGTCAGCCCCAGCATTTT. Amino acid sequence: CASRIERGLKGQPQHF.

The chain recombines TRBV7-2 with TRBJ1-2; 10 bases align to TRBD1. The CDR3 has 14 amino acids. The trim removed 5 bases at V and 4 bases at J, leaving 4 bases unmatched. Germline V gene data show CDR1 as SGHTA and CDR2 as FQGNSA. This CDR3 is CASSRDRGAYGYTF. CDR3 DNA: TGTGCCAGCAGCCGGGACAGGGGTGCCTATGGCTACACCTTC.

CDR3 DNA sequence: TGCGCCAGCAGCCGGGTTGGGACAGGGGGCCAAGAGACCCAGTACTTC. Translating gives CASSRVGTGGQETQYF. The rearrangement uses TRBV4-3 and TRBJ2-5, with 11 bases that match TRBD1. The V gene end was trimmed by 4 bases and the J gene end by 1 base; junction bases not matched to a gene: 5. The CDR3 covers 16 residues. Germline loops: CDR1 LGHNA, CDR2 YSLEER.

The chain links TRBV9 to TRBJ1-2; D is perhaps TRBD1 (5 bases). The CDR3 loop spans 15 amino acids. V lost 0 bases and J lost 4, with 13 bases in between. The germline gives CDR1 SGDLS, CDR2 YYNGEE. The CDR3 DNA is TGTGCCAGCAGCGTAGATGGCCAGGGAGCCTATGGCTACACCTTC. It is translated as CASSVDGQGAYGYTF.

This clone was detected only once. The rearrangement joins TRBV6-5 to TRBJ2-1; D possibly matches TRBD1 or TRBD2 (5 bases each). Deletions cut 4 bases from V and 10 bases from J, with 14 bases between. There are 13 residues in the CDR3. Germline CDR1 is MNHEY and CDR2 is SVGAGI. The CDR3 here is CASSSPGTTEQFF. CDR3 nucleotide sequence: TGTGCCAGCAGTTCACCCGGGACCACAGAGCAGTTCTTC.

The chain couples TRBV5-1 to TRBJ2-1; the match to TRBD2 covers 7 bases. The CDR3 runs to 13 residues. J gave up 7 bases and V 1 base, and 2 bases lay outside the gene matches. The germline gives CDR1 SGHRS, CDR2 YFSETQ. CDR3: CASSLREGNEQFF. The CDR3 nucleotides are TGCGCCAGCAGCTTGAGGGAGGGGAATGAGCAGTTCTTC.

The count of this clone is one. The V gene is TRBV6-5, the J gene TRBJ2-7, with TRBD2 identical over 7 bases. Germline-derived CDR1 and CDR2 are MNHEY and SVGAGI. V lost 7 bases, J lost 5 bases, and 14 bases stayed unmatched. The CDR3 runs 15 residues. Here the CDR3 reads CASKEGGGGLDEQYF. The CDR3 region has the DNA TGTGCCAGCAAGGAAGGCGGGGGTGGTTTGGACGAGCAGTACTTC.

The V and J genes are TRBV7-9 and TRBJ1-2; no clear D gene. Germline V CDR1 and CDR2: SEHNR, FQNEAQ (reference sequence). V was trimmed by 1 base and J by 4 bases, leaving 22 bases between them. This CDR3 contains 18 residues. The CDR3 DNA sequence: TGTGCCAGCAGCTTAGGGGATGGTGGCACAAGGGCCCTCTATGGCTACACCTTC. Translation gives CASSLGDGGTRALYGYTF.

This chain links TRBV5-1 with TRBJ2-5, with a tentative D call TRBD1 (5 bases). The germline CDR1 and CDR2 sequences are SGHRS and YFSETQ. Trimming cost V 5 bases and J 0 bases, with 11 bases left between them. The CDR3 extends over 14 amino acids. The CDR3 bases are TGCGCCAGCAGTCAGGGATGGGACCAAGAGACCCAGTACTTC. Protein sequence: CASSQGWDQETQYF.